This T cell receptor beta chain was recorded in a study of blood T cell repertoires in COVID-19. Study background: Whether acute or convalescent, the COVID-19 samples came from the United States, Italy and Spain.

Profiled with immunoSEQ multiplex PCR; TCRdb holds only in-frame clones, not every one. The sample lists about 70,000 clones, about 82% occurring once. CDR1 and CDR2 (germline): WSHSY, SAAADI. The CDR3 length is 16 residues. Trimming left V 4 bases short and J 7 bases short, with 19 bases between. The rearrangement uses TRBV10-2 and TRBJ2-2, with D perhaps TRBD2 (6 bases). The specimen sequenced was peripheral blood. This TCR was sampled from a woman aged 60-75 years with acute or convalescent COVID-19. The CDR3: CASSGGLRDLIGELFF. CDR3 nucleotides: TGCGCCAGCAGTGGGGGATTGCGGGACCTCATCGGGGAGCTGTTTTTT.